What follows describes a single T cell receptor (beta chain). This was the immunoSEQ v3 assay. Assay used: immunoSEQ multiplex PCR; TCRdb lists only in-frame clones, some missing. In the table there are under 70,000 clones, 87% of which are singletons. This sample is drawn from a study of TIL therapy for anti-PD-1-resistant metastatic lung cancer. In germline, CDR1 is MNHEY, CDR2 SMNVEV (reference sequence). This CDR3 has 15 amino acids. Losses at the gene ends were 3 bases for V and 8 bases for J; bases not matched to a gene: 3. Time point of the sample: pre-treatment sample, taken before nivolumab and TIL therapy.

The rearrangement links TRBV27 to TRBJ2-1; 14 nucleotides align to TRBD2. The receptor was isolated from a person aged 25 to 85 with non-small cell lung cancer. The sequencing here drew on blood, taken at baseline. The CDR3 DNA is TGTGCCAGCAGTTTCGGGACTAGCGGGAGCGATGAGCAGTTCTTC. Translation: CASSFGTSGSDEQFF.